This T cell receptor (beta chain) came from a study of cytomegalovirus exposure and HLA in healthy donors (dated by TCRdb to about 2017). Regarding the complete study: An earlier analysis of some 600 of the donors reported about 300 Gb of sequence data and some 110 million unique TCR beta sequences obtained from some 170 million T cells. An early release that covered approximately 600 HLA-typed donors contained around 300 gigabases of sequencing data and 65 million to 100 million unique TCR sequences. The genetic ancestry cluster associated with self-reported Caucasian donors included 65% to 90% of the 398 genotyped donors. The study was designed to test whether signatures of past pathogen exposure could be identified by cataloging public T cell receptors. The study used immunosequencing to profile the T cell repertoires of under 700 subjects and linked those repertoires to cytomegalovirus serostatus. A separate validation cohort of more than 100 different subjects was used in addition to the roughly 720-subject first cohort. To predict cytomegalovirus infection status, the study combined high-throughput TCR immunosequencing, statistical association of individual TCRs with disease status, and machine learning. A later analysis re-analyzed previously published TCR beta repertoires from roughly 690 donors and added high-resolution HLA genotyping to study TCR occurrence patterns. In the later analysis, no new phenotypic data were used to find candidate immune exposures; instead, reliance was placed on TCR beta sequences and their occurrence across donors. In an earlier analysis of roughly 540 of the donors, high-throughput TCR beta sequencing was used to judge whether each TCR beta V gene segment behaved as functional or pseudogenic. Donor age, sex, ethnicity and CMV serostatus were compiled alongside the repertoire data. A later genetic analysis took genome-wide SNP genotypes for about 55% of the roughly 670 donors and used that subset as a discovery cohort. All discovery cohort repertoires had been generated using a single sequencing platform. HLA typing included class I and class II loci at four-digit resolution. Typing coverage differed by locus: A, B, C, DRB1 and DQB1 were typed in about 629-640 donors, DQA1 in 522, DPA1 in nearly 610, and DPB1 in 400 to 480. A few DR-DQ haplotypes were treated as single units for association and clustering because of strong linkage in the cohort. Among roughly 370 genotyped donors of the cohort, an average of approximately 230,000 unique TCR beta nucleotide sequences were sequenced per donor, roughly 20% of them non-productive.

Reading from cysteine to phenylalanine, the CDR3 counts 19 amino acids. The entry retains the CDR3 DNA only, 57 bases that are in frame from base 1. The CDR1 and CDR2 encoded by the germline V gene are LGHNT and FRNRAP. Trimming leaves V shorter by 6 bases and J shorter by 5 bases, with the junction holding 20 bases beyond the gene matches. A note on this clone: The antigen it binds to is not known. One base away there is no much larger clone; base qualities are not given.

The full study reports these points: The presence/absence analyses assumed that sequencing depth was roughly uniform across donors, and that assumption may not be true. Because HLA typing was unavailable for some donors at each locus, only the typed subset was used in association tests. In this cohort, only TCR beta chains were sequenced, and detectable features were limited by the absence of alpha or paired-chain data. A later analysis found that TCR association rates varied across HLA loci, with DRB1 alleles showing the most associated TCRs and HLA-C alleles the fewest. In vitro tests confirmed that a few of the cytomegalovirus-associated TCR beta chains recognize cytomegalovirus antigens. Cytomegalovirus status was reported to be diagnosed by the classifier with high specificity and sensitivity in both the original and validation cohorts. The authors suggested that the approach could potentially be generalized to other disease states and immunological phenotypes. Approximately 18 rarely observed V segments, including chromosome 9 orphons, were excluded from the earlier analysis of about 610 of the donors because counts were too low. An earlier analysis of 450 to 750 of the donors showed that most TCR beta V segments appeared in productive rearrangements either about 90% or about 30% of the time, which broadly matched IMGT annotations. Correlated functional status among segregating V segments might be attributable to linkage disequilibrium, but an unknown experimental factor could not be ruled out. According to a later genetic analysis, donors in an Asian-associated ancestry cluster had fewer N-insertions in productive TCRs than the roughly 700-donor mean. Specific HLA alleles were associated with 15,000 to 20,000 TCR beta sequences at a false discovery rate of 0.05 in a later analysis. In a later genetic analysis, a missense DCLRE1C variant was associated with V-gene and J-gene trimming of TCR beta chains, and the association was replicated in an independent cohort. Most CMV-associated TCR beta chains appeared to be HLA-restricted in a later analysis, and the HLA associations seemed to be driven largely by CMV exposure. In a later analysis, HLA-associated TCR beta chains showed more clonal expansion and lower generation probabilities than non-associated chains that were equally common. Assigning TCR associations to individual alleles was difficult when HLA alleles, especially DR and DQ, strongly co-occurred. A later analysis reported that several top co-occurrence clusters appeared linked to parvovirus B19, influenza, CMV and Epstein-Barr virus. A cluster of highly shared sequence variants was judged likely to be a technical artifact of the sequencing pipeline. Immune exposure information for the cohort was limited to CMV serostatus. A total of fewer than 200 TCR beta chains were listed by the study as associated with cytomegalovirus. A further reported finding was that TCR beta sequences accurately predicted the HLA-A and HLA-B alleles for most subjects in the first cohort. Some IMGT-functional V segments, including TRBV6-2 and TRBV6-3, could not be told apart with the 87-base-pair reads, so those segments were excluded. Most TCR sequences were observed very rarely across donors, whereas some public TCRs were present in many individuals.

The cohort was made up of 500 to 850 healthy bone marrow donors. At the time of sampling, all cohort members were nominally healthy, though unrecorded immune exposures were likely present. The donor was CMV seropositive and was included in the group of about 290 seropositive cohort members. A peripheral blood sample was collected from each donor, and TCR beta sequencing was performed on peripheral blood mononuclear cells. Genomic DNA extraction from the blood cell samples was performed with the Qiagen DNeasy Blood Extraction Kit. Preparation of the library involved the immunoSEQ multiplex PCR assay. For the multiplex PCR, a mixture combining 60 forward primers for TCR Vbeta segments and 13 reverse primers for TCR Jbeta segments was used. A multiplex PCR assay on genomic DNA amplified the CDR3 region of rearranged TCR beta genes. On the Illumina HiSeq System, the amplified TCR beta libraries were sequenced as 87-base-pair reads. On the authors' methods: A later analysis tallied 75 million to 85 million unique TCR beta chains across the approximately 670 repertoires, and about 12 million of those chains were shared by two or more donors. A nearest-neighbor algorithm error-corrected the raw reads and collapsed the reads into unique sequences, merging closely related sequences to remove PCR and sequencing errors. Alignment of CDR3 sequences to IMGT reference sequences was used to assign V, D and J gene segments. For a sequence to be retained, a match of at least six nucleotides to both a V gene segment and a J gene segment was required. A rearrangement counted as productive if the CDR3 had no stop codons and remained in frame with V and J, and every other rearrangement counted as non-productive. CDR3 was defined according to IMGT convention as the region running from the second conserved V-encoded cysteine to the conserved J-encoded phenylalanine. In an earlier analysis of roughly 610 of the donors, sequences lacking an unambiguous match to a single V gene segment were excluded. In an earlier analysis of approximately 550 of the donors, V segments were called functional above 56.7% productive rearrangements and were called segregating when the between-donor standard deviation exceeded 5%. To diagnose cytomegalovirus status from the catalog of TCR beta chain sequences, a statistical classification framework was built. In a later analysis, V and J genes were assigned by comparing TCR nucleotide sequences against IMGT/GENE-DB human TR gene sequences. The TCRdist pipeline was used in a later analysis to assign CDR3 sequences and most-parsimonious VDJ recombination scenarios. In a later analysis, each TCR beta chain was defined by its CDR3 amino acid sequence together with its V-gene family, and reads without a unique V-gene family were excluded. As a way to deal with suspected cross-contamination and a sequencing artifact, a later analysis dropped 592 nucleotide sequences that were highly shared and had low generation probability. In a later analysis, a clonal expansion index for each public chain was calculated from normalized within-repertoire ranks of inferred template counts. A later analysis computed generation probabilities with a VDJ recombination model fitted to out-of-frame rearrangements, and checked the results against IGoR. Hypergeometric tests were used in a later analysis to score TCR-TCR, TCR-HLA and TCR-CMV co-occurrence, with a repertoire-size bias correction applied to the TCR pairs. A later analysis estimated false discovery rates by permuting HLA or CMV assignments 20 times. A later analysis grouped co-occurring TCRs with DBSCAN, adding TCRdist sequence similarity when clustering within HLA-allele-positive subsets. Repertoires with fewer than 30,000 or more than 120,000 public chains were left out of co-occurrence clustering, as were five repertoires with anomalous nucleotide sharing. TCRdb re-hosts the immuneACCESS table, in-frame sequences only. Its copies lack some clones; in the studies checked, an unresolved V gene accounts for under half of them, and the cause for the rest is not known. V and J calls and clone size follow that table, whereas D and trimming were derived from the DNA. The sample records 160,000 or so clones, approximately 80% of which are singletons. Roughly 7.7% of the sample goes to the ten largest clones.

Recombination connected TRBV12-5 to TRBJ2-5; the central 11 bases match TRBD1. This TCR derives from a woman aged 30 to 39 in good health and CMV-seropositive. Sequenced sample: PBMCs. The bases read TGTGCTAGTGGCCGCCGTTTGCCGGACAGGGGGCCTTCTGGGGAGACCCAGTACTTC. Translated, this is CASGRRLPDRGPSGETQYF.